This is a list of T cell receptor beta chains from one sample in a study of blood T cell repertoires in COVID-19. This table comes from immunoSEQ multiplex PCR, and its TCRdb copy is limited to in-frame clones, with some not included. The sample has approximately 81,000 clones; 75% to 90% are singletons. Sample: PBMCs or T cells enriched from blood (not recorded which). These receptors all stem from a woman aged 45-59 years with acute COVID-19. The CDR3 runs from the conserved cysteine through the conserved F or W.

TRBJ2-1 | TRBV24-1 | CATSDVSGRLFF
TRBJ1-4 | TRBV5-1 | CASSLSRGQDEKLFF
TRBJ2-5 | TRBV6-5 | CAAGRGQGETQYF
TRBJ2-3 | TRBV5-1 | CASSRGLADTDTQYF
TRBJ2-3 | TRBV6-5 | CASSYSNSLVSDTQYF
TRBJ2-1 | TRBV4-1 | CASSQGLLGGPGVKQFF
TRBJ2-7 | TRBV24-1 | CATSEGGTGAYEQYF
TRBJ2-4 | TRBV4-2 | CASSPTQGGKNIQYF
TRBJ2-1 | TRBV24-1 | CATGQEYNEQFF
TRBJ1-5 | TRBV7-2 | CASSLTGGGWGNQPQHF